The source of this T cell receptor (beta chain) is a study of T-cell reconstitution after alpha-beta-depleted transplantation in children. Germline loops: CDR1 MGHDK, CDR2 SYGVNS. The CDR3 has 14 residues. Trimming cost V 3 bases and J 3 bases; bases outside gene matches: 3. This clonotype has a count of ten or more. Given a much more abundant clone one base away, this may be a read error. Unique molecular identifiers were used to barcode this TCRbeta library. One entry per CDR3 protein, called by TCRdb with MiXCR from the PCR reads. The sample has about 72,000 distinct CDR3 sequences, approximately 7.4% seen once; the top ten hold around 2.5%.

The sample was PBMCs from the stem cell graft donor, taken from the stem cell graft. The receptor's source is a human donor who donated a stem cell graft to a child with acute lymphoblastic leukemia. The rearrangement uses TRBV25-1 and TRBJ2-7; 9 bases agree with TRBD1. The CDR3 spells CASSERDRVYEQYF. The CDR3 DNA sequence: TGTGCCAGCAGTGAGCGGGACAGGGTCTACGAGCAGTACTTC.